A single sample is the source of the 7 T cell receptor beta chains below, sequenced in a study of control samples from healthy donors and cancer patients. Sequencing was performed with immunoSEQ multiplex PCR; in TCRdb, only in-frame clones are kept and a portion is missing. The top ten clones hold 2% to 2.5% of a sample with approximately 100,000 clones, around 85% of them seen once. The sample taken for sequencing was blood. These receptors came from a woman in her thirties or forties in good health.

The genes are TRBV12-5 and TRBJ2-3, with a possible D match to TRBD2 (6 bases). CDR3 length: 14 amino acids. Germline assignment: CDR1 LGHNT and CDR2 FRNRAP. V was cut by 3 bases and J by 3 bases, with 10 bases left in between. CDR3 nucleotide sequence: TGTGCTAGTGGTTTTGCGGGGAGGACAGATACGCAGTATTTT. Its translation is CASGFAGRTDTQYF.

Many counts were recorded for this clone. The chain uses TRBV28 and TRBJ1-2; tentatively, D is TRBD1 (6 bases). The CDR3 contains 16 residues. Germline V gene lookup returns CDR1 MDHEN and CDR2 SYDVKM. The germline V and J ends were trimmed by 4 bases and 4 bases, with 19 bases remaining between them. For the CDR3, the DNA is TGTGCCAGCAGTTCCCCCTACAGGGCTCGCAGCTATGGCTACACCTTC. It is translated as CASSSPYRARSYGYTF.

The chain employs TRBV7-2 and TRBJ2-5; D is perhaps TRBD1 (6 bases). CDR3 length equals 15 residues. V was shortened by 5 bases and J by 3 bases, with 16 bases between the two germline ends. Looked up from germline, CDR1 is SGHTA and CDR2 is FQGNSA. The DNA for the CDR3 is TGTGCCAGCAGCCCCCAAGGGGGTCCGAAAGAGACCCAGTACTTC. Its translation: CASSPQGGPKETQYF.

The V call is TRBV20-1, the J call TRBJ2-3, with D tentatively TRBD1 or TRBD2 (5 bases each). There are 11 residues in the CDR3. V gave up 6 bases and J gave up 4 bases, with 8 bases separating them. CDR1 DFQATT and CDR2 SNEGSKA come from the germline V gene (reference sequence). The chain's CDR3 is CSAGESDTQYF. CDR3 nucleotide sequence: TGCAGTGCGGGGGAGTCAGATACGCAGTATTTT.

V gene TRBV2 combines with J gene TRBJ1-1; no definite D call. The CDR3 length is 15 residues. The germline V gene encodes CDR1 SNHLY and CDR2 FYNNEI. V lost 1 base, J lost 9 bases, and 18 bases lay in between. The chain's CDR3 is CASSEGVPGDGQAFF. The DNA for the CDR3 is TGTGCCAGCAGTGAAGGCGTCCCGGGTGACGGTCAAGCTTTCTTT.

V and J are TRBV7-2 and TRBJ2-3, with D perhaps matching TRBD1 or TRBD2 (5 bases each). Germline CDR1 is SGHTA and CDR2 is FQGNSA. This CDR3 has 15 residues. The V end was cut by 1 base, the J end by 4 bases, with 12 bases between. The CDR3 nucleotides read TGTGCCAGCAGCTTAGTGGGGACCTCCCCAGATACGCAGTATTTT. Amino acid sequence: CASSLVGTSPDTQYF.

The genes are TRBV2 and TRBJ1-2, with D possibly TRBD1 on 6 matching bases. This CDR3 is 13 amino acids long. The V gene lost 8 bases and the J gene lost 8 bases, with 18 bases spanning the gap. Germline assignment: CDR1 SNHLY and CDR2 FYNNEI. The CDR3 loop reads CASHGGRGEGYTF. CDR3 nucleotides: TGTGCCAGCCACGGGGGCAGGGGAGAAGGCTACACCTTC.